These 26 T cell receptor beta chains were all obtained from the same sample, sequenced in a study of blood T cell repertoires in COVID-19 (dated by TCRdb to the early 2020s). The library came from the immunoSEQ multiplex PCR assay. Sourced from immuneACCESS, this table was stored by TCRdb with only in-frame sequences that have V and J called. A share of the clones is absent; for the studies checked, an unresolved V gene accounts for under half, and the remainder has no known explanation. In all, the sample holds some 210,000 clones, and roughly four fifths of those were seen once. The ten largest make up 12% of the sample. The sequenced sample was peripheral blood. All receptors come from a woman in her thirties or forties with acute or convalescent COVID-19.

The chain couples TRBV9 to TRBJ2-2; D is unresolved. Germline CDR1 SGDLS, CDR2 YYNGEE. The CDR3 covers 14 residues. The ends were cut back, 0 bases at V and 6 bases at J, with 9 bases in the middle. The CDR3 region is CASSVGPPPGELFF. In DNA, the CDR3 is TGTGCCAGCAGCGTAGGGCCACCCCCCGGGGAGCTGTTTTTT.

The J gene is TRBJ2-2, the V gene TRBV6-2 or TRBV6-3; D unresolved. Germline V lookup: CDR1 MNHEY, CDR2 SVGEGT. The V and J ends lost 0 bases and 6 bases respectively, with 8 bases between them. The CDR3 length is 14 residues. The CDR3, as DNA: TGTGCCAGCAGTTACTCGAAGGAGTCCGGGGAGCTGTTTTTT. Amino acid sequence: CASSYSKESGELFF.

V gene TRBV10-1 combines with J gene TRBJ2-1, with TRBD2 matching 8 bases. With 6 bases clipped from V and 12 bases from J, the junction kept 4 bases outside the gene matches. Germline V gene lookup returns CDR1 WNHNN and CDR2 SYGVQD (reference sequence). CDR3 length: 11 residues. CDR3 sequence (DNA): TGCGCCAGCAGCGAGAGCGGGGGGCAGTTCTTC. It codes for CASSESGGQFF.

In the case of this clone: The limits of the CDR3 on the DNA are not certain, so only TCRdb's listed CDR3 is given. This sequence joins TRBV7-8 and TRBJ1-2. Germline lookup yields CDR1 SGHVS and CDR2 FQNEAQ. The CDR3 spans 14 residues, counting both ends. CDR3 region: CASSLAPVGGGSAF.

The V and J genes are TRBV25-1 and TRBJ1-2; 7 positions match TRBD1. J was trimmed by 3 bases and V by 9 bases; bases with no gene match: 7. The CDR3 is made up of 13 amino acids. Germline V CDR1 and CDR2: MGHDK, SYGVNS. CDR3 residues: CASNSGTDYGYTF. Written as DNA, the CDR3 is TGTGCCAGTAACTCCGGGACAGACTATGGCTACACCTTC.

The CDR3 sequence is CASSEDGGNTDTQYF. The CDR3 DNA reads as TGTGCCAGCAGTGAAGACGGGGGGAACACAGATACGCAGTATTTT. The rearrangement joins TRBV2 to TRBJ2-3, with 7 bases aligning to TRBD2. The V gene's germline CDR1 is SNHLY and CDR2 FYNNEI. Trimming at V came to 1 base and at J to 2 bases, leaving 3 bases not matched to a gene. The CDR3 has 15 amino acids.

This chain uses TRBV2 with TRBJ2-3; possibly TRBD2 for D (5 bases). The CDR3 runs to 13 residues. Germline assignment: CDR1 SNHLY and CDR2 FYNNEI. Between the trimmed V and J ends, which lost 4 bases and 8 bases, there was a span of 13 bases. CDR3 residues: CASSGWEQSTQYF. The CDR3 DNA follows: TGTGCCAGCAGTGGATGGGAGCAGAGTACGCAGTATTTT.

The chain is built from TRBV7-9 and TRBJ2-7; 9 nucleotides align to TRBD1. The V gene end was trimmed by 4 bases and the J gene end by 3 bases; junction bases not matched to a gene: 10. The germline V gene encodes CDR1 SEHNR and CDR2 FQNEAQ (reference sequence). The CDR3 spans 16 residues. The CDR3 DNA reads as TGTGCCAGCAGCTATAACCCTGGGGACAGGGACTACGAGCAGTACTTC. Translating gives CASSYNPGDRDYEQYF.

The chain joins TRBV7-2 to TRBJ2-7; possibly TRBD1 for D (5 bases). CDR1 and CDR2 (germline): SGHTA, FQGNSA. V lost 2 bases to trimming and J lost 2 bases, with 13 bases between them. The CDR3 totals 15 residues. The CDR3 nucleotides are TGTGCCAGCAGCTTAAGGGCAGAAGGGGCCTACGAGCAGTACTTC. Translated, it gives CASSLRAEGAYEQYF. The whole variable domain, filled in from reference TRBV7-2 and TRBJ2-7, reads GAGVSQSPSNKVTEKGKDVELRCDPISGHTALYWYRQSLGQGLEFLIYFQGNSAPDKSGLPSDRFSAERTGGSVSTLTIQRTQQEDSAVYLCASSLRAEGAYEQYFGPGTRLTVT.

The rearrangement uses TRBV11-2 and TRBJ2-7; D gene ambiguous. The CDR3 spans 16 residues. V was cut by 5 bases and J by 1 base, with 18 bases left in between. CDR1 and CDR2 (germline): SGHAT, FQNNGV. The CDR3 nucleotides are TGTGCCAGCAGCCCTCACGAGGTACTCGGATCCTACGAGCAGTACTTC. Its translation is CASSPHEVLGSYEQYF. Supplemented by reference TRBV11-2 and TRBJ2-7, the full variable domain reads EAGVAQSPRYKIIEKRQSVAFWCNPISGHATLYWYQQILGQGPKLLIQFQNNGVVDDSQLPKDRFSAERLKGVDSTLKIQPAKLEDSAVYLCASSPHEVLGSYEQYFGPGTRLTVT.

This clone was counted a few times. The chain carries TRBV3-1 (or the pseudogene TRBV3-2) and TRBJ1-1; D ambiguous. The CDR3 has 12 amino acids. V was pared by 1 base and J by 10 bases, with 10 bases between. CDR1 and CDR2 (germline): LGHDT, YNNKEL (reference sequence). The CDR3 here is CASSQGEVGAFF. The DNA for the CDR3 is TGTGCCAGCAGCCAAGGGGAGGTTGGAGCTTTCTTT.

The chain joins TRBV3-1 (or the pseudogene TRBV3-2) to TRBJ2-3; D is undetermined. V dropped 0 bases and J dropped 1 base, with 8 bases sitting between them. CDR1 and CDR2 from the germline V gene are LGHDT and YNNKEL (reference sequence). The CDR3 runs to 15 residues. Here the CDR3 reads CASSQETLRTDTQYF. The CDR3 DNA reads as TGTGCCAGCAGCCAAGAGACACTTCGCACAGATACGCAGTATTTT.

This rearrangement joins TRBV28 to TRBJ1-3; TRBD1 matches 7 bases. Looked up from germline, CDR1 is MDHEN and CDR2 is SYDVKM. The ends lost 2 bases at V and 3 bases at J; junction bases unmatched: 10. The CDR3 is made up of 17 amino acids. The CDR3 loop is CASSLRARGLVGNTIYF. In DNA form, the CDR3 reads TGTGCCAGCAGTTTAAGGGCGAGGGGGCTGGTTGGAAACACCATATATTTT.

This clone was seen only a few times. One end of the junction varies from germline; a read error may be responsible. The chain uses TRBV6-6 and TRBJ2-7; weak D call: TRBD1 (5 bases). The CDR3 is 12 residues long. The germline V gene encodes CDR1 MNHNY and CDR2 SVGAGI (reference sequence). CDR3 loop: CASSTRQSSINF. CDR3 in DNA: TGTGCCAGCAGTACCCGACAGAGTTCGATTAACTTC.

J is TRBJ2-7 and V is TRBV5-6, with D possibly matching TRBD1 (5 bases). The V gene's germline CDR1 is SGHDT and CDR2 YYEEEE. The V end was cut by 4 bases, the J end by 0 bases, with 11 bases between. This CDR3 comprises 14 residues. The chain's CDR3 is CASSPHQGSYEQYF. The CDR3 DNA reads TGTGCCAGCAGCCCCCACCAGGGCTCCTACGAGCAGTACTTC.

This sequence joins TRBV2 and TRBJ2-1; 12 positions match TRBD1. Germline CDR1 SNHLY, CDR2 FYNNEI. The length of the CDR3 is 14 residues. Trimming removed 6 bases from V and 5 bases from J; junction bases left unmatched: 2. CDR3 DNA: TGTGCCAGCAGCCGGGACAGGGGGCACAATGAGCAGTTCTTC. It codes for CASSRDRGHNEQFF. Full variable domain (outside the CDR3, taken from reference TRBV2 and TRBJ2-1): EPEVTQTPSHQVTQMGQEVILRCVPISNHLYFYWYRQILGQKVEFLVSFYNNEISEKSEIFDDQFSVERPDGSNFTLKIRSTKLEDSAMYFCASSRDRGHNEQFFGPGTRLTVL.

This clone was observed a few times. The CDR3 DNA reads as TGTGCCAGCAGTGGACGGGGGGGAAGCGGGCAGCCCCAGCATTTT. Translating gives CASSGRGGSGQPQHF. V usage is TRBV2 and J usage is TRBJ1-5; possible D gene TRBD1, 5 bases. Germline CDR1 is SNHLY and CDR2 is FYNNEI. Trimming stripped 4 bases from V and 7 bases from J, with 17 bases between. CDR3 length equals 15 residues. Full variable domain (missing parts from reference TRBV2 and TRBJ1-5): EPEVTQTPSHQVTQMGQEVILRCVPISNHLYFYWYRQILGQKVEFLVSFYNNEISEKSEIFDDQFSVERPDGSNFTLKIRSTKLEDSAMYFCASSGRGGSGQPQHFGDGTRLSIL.

This clone was seen once. This chain joins TRBV18 and TRBJ2-1; the match to TRBD2 covers 9 bases. The germline V gene has CDR1 KGHSH and CDR2 LQKENI. V lost 3 bases and J lost 0; bases outside the gene matches: 3. The CDR3 has 16 residues. The CDR3 DNA reads as TGTGCCAGCTCACCGAGCGGGGGGAGCTCCTACAATGAGCAGTTCTTC. The encoded protein is CASSPSGGSSYNEQFF.

The chain has TRBV9 and TRBJ2-3; 8 bases line up with TRBD2. Germline loops: CDR1 SGDLS, CDR2 YYNGEE. V lost 0 bases and J lost 4; bases outside the gene matches: 7. The CDR3 has 16 residues. CDR3 loop: CASSVDPAGEADTQYF. CDR3 coding DNA: TGTGCCAGCAGCGTAGATCCAGCGGGAGAGGCAGATACGCAGTATTTT.

J is TRBJ2-5 and V is TRBV7-7; D unresolved. The germline CDR1 and CDR2 sequences are SSHAT and FNYEAQ (reference sequence). Trimming left V 0 bases short and J 7 bases short, with 9 bases between. The CDR3 runs 13 residues. The CDR3 spells CASSLAGARTQYF. The CDR3 DNA sequence: TGTGCCAGCAGCTTAGCCGGAGCGCGGACCCAGTACTTC.

V is TRBV5-1 and J is TRBJ2-3, with D unresolved. Germline V gene lookup returns CDR1 SGHRS and CDR2 YFSETQ. Trimming took 2 bases from V and 4 from J, leaving 14 bases between them. This CDR3 has 15 residues. The CDR3 loop is CASSFGAFPSDTQYF. The CDR3 nucleotides are TGCGCCAGCAGCTTTGGTGCGTTTCCGTCAGATACGCAGTATTTT.

The table lists this clone with a count of one. The chain is built from TRBV3-1 (or the pseudogene TRBV3-2) and TRBJ2-1; 7 positions match TRBD2. This CDR3 comprises 17 residues. The V and J ends lost 1 base and 10 bases, in that order; junction bases with no gene match: 16. Germline CDR1 LGHDT, CDR2 YNNKEL (reference sequence). The CDR3 spells CASSQASGLVSPREQFF. Here the CDR3 DNA reads TGTGCCAGCAGCCAAGCTTCAGGACTAGTGTCCCCGAGAGAGCAGTTCTTC.

The rearrangement links TRBV6-6 to TRBJ1-1; D possibly corresponds to TRBD1 (5 bases). V lost 0 bases and J 4 bases, leaving 9 bases between the germline ends. Germline CDR1 MNHNY, CDR2 SVGAGI (reference sequence). The CDR3 has 14 amino acids. CDR3 sequence reads: CASSYSGGGTEAFF. The CDR3 DNA sequence: TGTGCCAGCAGTTACTCCGGGGGAGGCACTGAAGCTTTCTTT.

This clone appeared once. The V gene is TRBV7-8, the J gene TRBJ1-2; possibly TRBD1 for D (5 bases). V was pared by 3 bases and J by 10 bases, with 21 bases between. Germline V gene sequence: CDR1 SGHVS, CDR2 FQNEAQ. The CDR3 spans 15 residues. Here the CDR3 DNA reads TGTGCCAGCAGCTTGGGATTGACAGTCGATAACGTCTACACCTTC. Translated: CASSLGLTVDNVYTF.

The genes are TRBV10-1 and TRBJ2-3; perhaps TRBD2 as D (5 bases). Trimming took off 2 bases at V and 2 bases at J, with 8 bases between the two ends. Germline CDR1 reads WNHNN; CDR2 reads SYGVQD (reference sequence). This CDR3 has 14 residues. The DNA for the CDR3 is TGCGCCAGCAGTGAGGGACTGCACACAGATACGCAGTATTTT. Residues: CASSEGLHTDTQYF.

This rearrangement joins TRBV5-1 to TRBJ1-4, with D possibly being TRBD1 (5 bases). The CDR3 consists of 15 residues. The germline CDR1 and CDR2 sequences are SGHRS and YFSETQ. With 0 bases removed from V and 7 bases from J, the gap between germline ends came to 13 bases. For the CDR3, the DNA is TGCGCCAGCAGCTTGGATGGCAGGCAGGGTGAAAAACTGTTTTTT. Its translation: CASSLDGRQGEKLFF.